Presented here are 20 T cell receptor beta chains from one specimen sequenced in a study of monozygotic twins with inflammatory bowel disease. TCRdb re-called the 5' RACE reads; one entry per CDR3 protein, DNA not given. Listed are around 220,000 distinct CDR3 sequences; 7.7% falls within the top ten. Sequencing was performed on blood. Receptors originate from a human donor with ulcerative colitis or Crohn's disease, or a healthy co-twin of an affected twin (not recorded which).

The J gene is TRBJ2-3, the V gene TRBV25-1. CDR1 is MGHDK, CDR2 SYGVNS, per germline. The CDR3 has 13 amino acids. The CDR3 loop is CASRRTSTDTQYF. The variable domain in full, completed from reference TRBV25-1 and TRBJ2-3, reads EADIYQTPRYLVIGTGKKITLECSQTMGHDKMYWYQQDPGMELHLIHYSYGVNSTEKGDLSSESTVSRIRTEHFPLTLESARPSHTSQYLCASRRTSTDTQYFGPGTRLTVL.

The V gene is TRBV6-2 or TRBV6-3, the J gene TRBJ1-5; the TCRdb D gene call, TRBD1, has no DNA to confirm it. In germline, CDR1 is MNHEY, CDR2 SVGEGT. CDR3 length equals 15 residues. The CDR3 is CASSGGSYSNQPQHF.

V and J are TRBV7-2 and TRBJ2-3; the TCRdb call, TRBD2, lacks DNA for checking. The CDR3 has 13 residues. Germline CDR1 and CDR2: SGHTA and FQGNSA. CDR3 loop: CATEGGNTDTQYF.

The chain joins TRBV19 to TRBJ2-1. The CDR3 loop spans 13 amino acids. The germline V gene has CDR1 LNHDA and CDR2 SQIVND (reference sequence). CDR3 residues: CASSIGQYNEQFF.

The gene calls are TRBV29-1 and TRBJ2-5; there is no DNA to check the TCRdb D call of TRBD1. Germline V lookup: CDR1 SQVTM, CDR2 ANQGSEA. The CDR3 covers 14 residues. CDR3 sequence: CSVEGGGEGETQYF.

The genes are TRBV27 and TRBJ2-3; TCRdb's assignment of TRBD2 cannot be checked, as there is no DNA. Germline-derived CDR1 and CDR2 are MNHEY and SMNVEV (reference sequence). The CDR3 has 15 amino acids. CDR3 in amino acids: CASGLGGVLTDTQYF.

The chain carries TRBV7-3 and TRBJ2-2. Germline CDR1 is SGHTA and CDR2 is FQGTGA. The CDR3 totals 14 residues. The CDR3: CASSLTLRTGELFF. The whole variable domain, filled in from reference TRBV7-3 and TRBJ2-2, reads GAGVSQTPSNKVTEKGKYVELRCDPISGHTALYWYRQSLGQGPEFLIYFQGTGAADDSGLPNDRFFAVRPEGSVSTLKIQRTERGDSAVYLCASSLTLRTGELFFGEGSRLTVL.

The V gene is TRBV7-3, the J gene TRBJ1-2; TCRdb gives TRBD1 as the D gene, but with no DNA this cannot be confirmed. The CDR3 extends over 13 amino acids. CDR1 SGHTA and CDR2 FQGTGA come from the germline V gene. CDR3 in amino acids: CASTAGAGYGYTF.

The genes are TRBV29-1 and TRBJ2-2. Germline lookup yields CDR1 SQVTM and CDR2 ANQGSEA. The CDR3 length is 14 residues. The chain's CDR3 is CSVVSQAVAGELFF.

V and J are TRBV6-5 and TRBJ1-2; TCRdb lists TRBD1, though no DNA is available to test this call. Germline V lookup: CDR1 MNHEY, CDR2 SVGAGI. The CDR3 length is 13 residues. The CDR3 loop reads CASSPRDSYGYTF.

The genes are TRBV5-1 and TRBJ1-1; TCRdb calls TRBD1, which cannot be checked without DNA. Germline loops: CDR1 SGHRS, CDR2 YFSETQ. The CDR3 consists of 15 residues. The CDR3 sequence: CASSLGAPDSTEAFF.

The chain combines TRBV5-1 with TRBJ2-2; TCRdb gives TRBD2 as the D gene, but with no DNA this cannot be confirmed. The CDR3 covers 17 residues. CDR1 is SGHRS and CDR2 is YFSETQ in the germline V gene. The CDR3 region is CASSSRLAGGETGELFF.

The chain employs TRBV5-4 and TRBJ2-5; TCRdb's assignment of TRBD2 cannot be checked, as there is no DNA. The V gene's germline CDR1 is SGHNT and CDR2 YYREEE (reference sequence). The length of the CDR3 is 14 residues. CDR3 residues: CASSWGLDQETQYF.

The CDR3 reads CSGQTSGGTDTQYF. J is TRBJ2-3 and V is TRBV29-1; TCRdb's assignment of TRBD2 cannot be checked, as there is no DNA. CDR1 is SQVTM, CDR2 ANQGSEA, per germline. The CDR3 loop spans 14 amino acids.

CDR3 amino acids: CASSFSGGGYGYTF. J is TRBJ1-2 and V is TRBV6-5; TCRdb's assignment of TRBD1 cannot be checked, as there is no DNA. The germline CDR1 and CDR2 sequences are MNHEY and SVGAGI. This CDR3 comprises 14 residues.

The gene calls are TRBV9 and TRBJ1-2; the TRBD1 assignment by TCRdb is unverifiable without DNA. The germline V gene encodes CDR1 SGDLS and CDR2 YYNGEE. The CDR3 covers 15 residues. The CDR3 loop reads CASSTSSPRTVGYTF. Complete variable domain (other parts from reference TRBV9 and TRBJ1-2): DSGVTQTPKHLITATGQRVTLRCSPRSGDLSVYWYQQSLDQGLQFLIQYYNGEERAKGNILERFSAQQFPDLHSELNLSSLELGDSALYFCASSTSSPRTVGYTFGSGTRLTVV.

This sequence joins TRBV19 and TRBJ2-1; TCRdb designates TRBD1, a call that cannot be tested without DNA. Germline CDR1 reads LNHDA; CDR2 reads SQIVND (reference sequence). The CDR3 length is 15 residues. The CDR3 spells CASSPPGGRKNEQFF.

The CDR3 sequence is CASSQGQLTPLHF. The chain links TRBV5-4 to TRBJ1-6; the TCRdb D gene call, TRBD1, has no DNA to confirm it. The CDR3 loop spans 13 amino acids. Germline V gene data show CDR1 as SGHNT and CDR2 as YYREEE (reference sequence).

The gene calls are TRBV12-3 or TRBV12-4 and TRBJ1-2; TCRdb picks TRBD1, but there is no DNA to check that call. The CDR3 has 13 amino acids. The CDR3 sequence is CVSSKDRERGYTF.

The CDR3 reads CASSASSGGVNEQFF. V and J are TRBV11-2 and TRBJ2-1; TCRdb gives TRBD2 as the D gene, but with no DNA this cannot be confirmed. Germline values: CDR1 SGHAT, CDR2 FQNNGV. The CDR3 sequence is 15 residues long.